The 31 T cell receptor beta chains reported below all come from one sample, sequenced in a study of blood T cell repertoires in COVID-19. Repertoires were generated with immunoSEQ multiplex PCR, while TCRdb's copy carries only in-frame clones and drops some. This table holds tens of thousands of clones, approximately 82% found once. Sequencing used peripheral blood. The receptors shown here come from a man aged 50 to 59 with active or convalescent COVID-19.

The chain carries TRBV14 and TRBJ2-5; D may be TRBD2 (7 bases). Per the germline V gene, CDR1 is SGHDN and CDR2 is FVKESK. V lost 2 bases, J lost 5 bases, and 12 bases lay in between. This CDR3 is 14 amino acids long. The CDR3 coding sequence is TGTGCCAGCAGCCAAATACAGGGAGGGGAGACCCAGTACTTC. Protein sequence: CASSQIQGGETQYF.

This chain connects TRBV27 to TRBJ1-1, with 10 bases aligning to TRBD1. CDR1 is MNHEY, CDR2 SMNVEV, per germline (reference sequence). This CDR3 spans 15 amino acids. Unmatched junction bases numbered 9, after V lost 5 bases and J lost 6 bases. In nucleotides, the CDR3 is TGTGCCAGCAGTACTCGGGACAGGGGCCACCCTGAAGCTTTCTTT. It specifies CASSTRDRGHPEAFF.

The V and J genes are TRBV4-3 and TRBJ2-3; a possible D gene is TRBD1 (6 bases). Trimming pared 1 base from V and 8 bases from J, leaving 19 bases between. Germline V gene lookup returns CDR1 LGHNA and CDR2 YSLEER. The CDR3 extends over 16 amino acids. CDR3 sequence reads: CASSQGRQAVYLTQYF. CDR3 nucleotides: TGCGCCAGCAGCCAAGGGAGACAGGCGGTTTACCTTACGCAGTATTTT.

The CDR3 loop is CASSQGTGGPTEAFF. As DNA, the CDR3 is TGCGCCAGCAGCCAAGGAACAGGGGGCCCAACTGAAGCTTTCTTT. The V gene is TRBV4-3, the J gene TRBJ1-1; the match to TRBD1 covers 9 bases. J gave up 5 bases and V 1 base, and 5 bases lay outside the gene matches. CDR1 and CDR2 (germline): LGHNA, YSLEER. The CDR3 is 15 amino acids.

The rearrangement uses TRBV7-2 and TRBJ2-2, with 8 bases fitting TRBD2. The CDR3 has 15 residues. V lost 3 bases, J lost 4 bases, and 4 bases stayed unmatched. Per germline, CDR1 SGHTA and CDR2 FQGNSA. The CDR3 DNA reads TGTGCCAGCAGCTTTAGCGGGGTGGGCACCGGGGAGCTGTTTTTT. This sequence encodes CASSFSGVGTGELFF.

V gene TRBV2 combines with J gene TRBJ1-4; tentatively, D is TRBD1 (6 bases). Per germline, CDR1 SNHLY and CDR2 FYNNEI. The V end lost 10 bases, the J end lost 7 bases, and 19 bases lay between the germline ends. The CDR3 runs 14 residues. Here the CDR3 reads CATNRARKGEKLFF. CDR3 DNA sequence: TGTGCCACCAACAGGGCCAGGAAGGGTGAAAAACTGTTTTTT.

This clone has more than one count but fewer than ten. This chain uses TRBV11-2 with TRBJ2-2, with 8 bases fitting TRBD1. Germline V CDR1 and CDR2: SGHAT, FQNNGV. The CDR3 is made up of 15 amino acids. The J segment lost 5 bases and the V segment lost 5 bases, leaving 7 bases of the junction unmatched. CDR3 sequence: CASSTIRGPTGELFF. CDR3 nucleotide sequence: TGTGCCAGCAGCACAATCAGGGGGCCAACCGGGGAGCTGTTTTTT.

V and J are TRBV7-6 and TRBJ2-7; TRBD1 aligns across 7 bases. CDR3 length: 16 residues. V gave up 0 bases and J gave up 5 bases; unmatched junction bases: 10. Germline V lookup: CDR1 SGHVS, CDR2 FNYEAQ. CDR3 sequence reads: CASSLAQGPINNEQYV. The CDR3 bases are TGTGCCAGCAGCTTAGCACAGGGGCCGATAAATAACGAGCAGTACGTC.

V usage is TRBV6-1 and J usage is TRBJ2-3; the D gene is possibly TRBD1 (6 bases). The CDR3 consists of 15 residues. V lost 0 bases, J lost 3 bases, and 10 bases lay in between. Per the germline V gene, CDR1 is MNHNS and CDR2 is SASEGT. Written as DNA, the CDR3 is TGTGCCAGCAGTGAAGCAACAGGGTGGACAGATACGCAGTATTTT. Translated, it gives CASSEATGWTDTQYF.

This clone was observed many times. This CDR3 is also generated by other DNA sequences in the sample. This sequence joins TRBV5-1 and TRBJ2-1, with 8 bases identical to TRBD1. J was trimmed by 6 bases and V by 4 bases; bases with no gene match: 6. From germline, CDR1 is SGHRS and CDR2 YFSETQ. CDR3 length: 14 amino acids. The CDR3 protein is CASSAGQGFNEQFF. The CDR3 DNA follows: TGCGCCAGCAGCGCAGGACAGGGTTTCAATGAGCAGTTCTTC.

The chain links TRBV24-1 to TRBJ2-3; 9 bases fit TRBD1. J lost 3 bases, V lost 9 bases, and 3 bases had no gene match. This CDR3 has 13 residues. CDR1 and CDR2 from the germline V gene are KGHDR and SFDVKD. The CDR3 is CATGQGMTDTQYF. For the CDR3, the DNA is TGTGCCACCGGACAGGGGATGACAGATACGCAGTATTTT.

This clone was found once. This chain connects TRBV19 to TRBJ2-1; TRBD1 matches at 7 bases. Per germline, CDR1 LNHDA and CDR2 SQIVND (reference sequence). The junction had 8 bases not matched to a gene; V was cut back by 5 bases and J by 1 base. The CDR3 covers 16 residues. The CDR3 spells CASSSQGVRSYNEQFF. The CDR3 region has the DNA TGTGCCAGTAGTTCCCAGGGGGTGCGGTCCTACAATGAGCAGTTCTTC.

This chain connects TRBV28 to TRBJ2-7, with D perhaps TRBD1 (5 bases). Trimming cost V 5 bases and J 3 bases, with 8 bases left between them. This CDR3 has 12 residues. Per the germline V gene, CDR1 is MDHEN and CDR2 is SYDVKM. The DNA of the CDR3 is TGTGCCAGCAGTGAGGACATCTACGAGCAGTACTTC. This gives the protein CASSEDIYEQYF. Looking up the rest from reference TRBV28 and TRBJ2-7 gives the full variable domain: DVKVTQSSRYLVKRTGEKVFLECVQDMDHENMFWYRQDPGLGLRLIYFSYDVKMKEKGDIPEGYSVSREKKERFSLILESASTNQTSMYLCASSEDIYEQYFGPGTRLTVT.

The gene calls are TRBV18 and TRBJ1-2, with 9 positions matching TRBD1. The germline gives CDR1 KGHSH, CDR2 LQKENI. The CDR3 loop spans 17 amino acids. The ends lost 2 bases at V and 2 bases at J; junction bases unmatched: 9. CDR3: CASSPSTPGQGNYGYTF. CDR3 DNA sequence: TGTGCCAGCTCACCAAGCACCCCAGGACAGGGGAACTATGGCTACACCTTC. Using reference TRBV18 and TRBJ1-2 for the parts outside the CDR3, the full variable domain is NAGVMQNPRHLVRRRGQEARLRCSPMKGHSHVYWYRQLPEEGLKFMVYLQKENIIDESGMPKERFSAEFPKEGPSILRIQQVVRGDSAAYFCASSPSTPGQGNYGYTFGSGTRLTVV.

The chain combines TRBV27 with TRBJ2-3; TRBD2 aligns across 7 bases. From germline, CDR1 is MNHEY and CDR2 SMNVEV (reference sequence). V dropped 2 bases and J dropped 2; count of bases not matched to a gene: 4. The CDR3 runs to 15 residues. The DNA of the CDR3 is TGTGCCAGCAGTTTAAGAAGGGACTACACAGATACGCAGTATTTT. It encodes CASSLRRDYTDTQYF.

V and J are TRBV18 and TRBJ1-1; TRBD1 is a possible D gene (6 bases). V lost 2 bases and J 1 base, leaving 23 bases between the germline ends. The CDR3 length is 19 residues. Germline V gene sequence: CDR1 KGHSH, CDR2 LQKENI. CDR3 in DNA: TGTGCCAGCTCACCAAGTCTGACCCTTGGGGGCGTCGGGAACACTGAAGCTTTCTTT. It translates to CASSPSLTLGGVGNTEAFF.

This chain links TRBV5-1 with TRBJ1-1, with TRBD1 identical over 7 bases. In germline, CDR1 is SGHRS, CDR2 YFSETQ. Losses at the gene ends were 4 bases for V and 5 bases for J; bases not matched to a gene: 5. This CDR3 spans 13 amino acids. Written as DNA, the CDR3 is TGCGCCAGCAGCCGGGACAGCGGGACTGAAGCTTTCTTT. Amino acids: CASSRDSGTEAFF.

V and J are TRBV3-1 (or the pseudogene TRBV3-2) and TRBJ1-6, with a possible D match to TRBD1 (5 bases). V lost 4 bases and J lost 8, with 6 bases in between. CDR3 size: 12 residues. The germline V gene has CDR1 LGHDT and CDR2 YNNKEL (reference sequence). The DNA of the CDR3 is TGTGCCAGCAGCCCACAGGATTCACCCCTCCACTTT. Translated: CASSPQDSPLHF.

This clone was seen a handful of times. The chain recombines TRBV6-5 with TRBJ2-7, with 7 positions matching TRBD1. The germline V gene encodes CDR1 MNHEY and CDR2 SVGAGI. J lost 3 bases, V lost 5 bases, and 7 bases had no gene match. The CDR3 totals 14 residues. The CDR3 reads CASSPRQGDYEQYV. CDR3 in DNA: TGTGCCAGCAGTCCACGACAGGGAGACTACGAGCAGTACGTC.

J is TRBJ1-1 and V is TRBV4-1, with D unclear. Looked up from germline, CDR1 is MGHRA and CDR2 is YSYEKL. The CDR3 covers 16 residues. The V end lost 0 bases, the J end lost 8 bases, and 19 bases lay between the germline ends. For the CDR3, the DNA is TGCGCCAGCAGCCAAGAAGGGATGGTTGTAGGGAGGGAAGCTTTCTTT. Its translation: CASSQEGMVVGREAFF.

This clone was observed a handful of times. The chain carries TRBV6-6 and TRBJ1-5; no clear D. Trimming removed 10 bases at V and 2 bases at J, with 18 bases between. This CDR3 contains 15 residues. From germline, CDR1 is MNHNY and CDR2 SVGAGI (reference sequence). The CDR3: CATFNGESGNQPQHF. Here the CDR3 DNA reads TGTGCCACCTTCAACGGGGAATCGGGCAATCAGCCCCAGCATTTT.

This rearrangement joins TRBV19 to TRBJ2-7, with 7 bases identical to TRBD2. The CDR3 sequence is 13 residues long. The ends lost 6 bases at V and 1 base at J; junction bases unmatched: 3. Germline V lookup: CDR1 LNHDA, CDR2 SQIVND (reference sequence). CDR3 DNA: TGTGCCAGTAGAGCGGGGCTTTCCTACGAGCAGTACTTC. This gives the protein CASRAGLSYEQYF.

This chain connects TRBV5-6 to TRBJ2-2, with D uncertain. The CDR3 is 16 amino acids. V was pared by 0 bases and J by 1 base, with 10 bases between. The germline gives CDR1 SGHDT, CDR2 YYEEEE. In nucleotides, the CDR3 is TGTGCCAGCAGCTTGGCCAATGTGAGGAACACCGGGGAGCTGTTTTTT. Translating it yields CASSLANVRNTGELFF. The whole variable domain, remainder taken from reference TRBV5-6 and TRBJ2-2, is DAGVTQSPTHLIKTRGQQVTLRCSPKSGHDTVSWYQQALGQGPQFIFQYYEEEERQRGNFPDRFSGHQFPNYSSELNVNALLLGDSALYLCASSLANVRNTGELFFGEGSRLTVL.

The rearrangement links TRBV7-9 to TRBJ1-1, with TRBD1 identical over 9 bases. The CDR3 loop spans 16 amino acids. Germline loops: CDR1 SEHNR, CDR2 FQNEAQ (reference sequence). With V trimmed by 5 bases and J by 1 base, 8 bases remained unmatched. CDR3 coding DNA: TGTGCCAGCAGCCCTGGGACAGGGCGGGAGAACACTGAAGCTTTCTTT. It yields the protein CASSPGTGRENTEAFF.

The chain recombines TRBV5-1 with TRBJ2-5; D is perhaps TRBD2 (6 bases). Between the trimmed V and J ends, which lost 4 bases and 1 base, there was a span of 14 bases. CDR1 and CDR2 from the germline V gene are SGHRS and YFSETQ. The CDR3 runs to 15 residues. The CDR3 DNA follows: TGCGCCAGCAGCCCCGCCCGGGGGTTCCAAGAGACCCAGTACTTC. Its protein is CASSPARGFQETQYF.

V is TRBV7-9 and J is TRBJ1-3; D ambiguous. Germline CDR1 SEHNR, CDR2 FQNEAQ (reference sequence). CDR3 length equals 15 residues. The ends were cut back, 5 bases at V and 0 bases at J, with 11 bases in the middle. CDR3 region: CASSPREGSGNTIYF. The CDR3, as DNA: TGTGCCAGCAGCCCGCGTGAGGGCTCTGGAAACACCATATATTTT.

The chain has TRBV27 and TRBJ2-7; TRBD1 matches 10 bases. The CDR3 consists of 15 residues. The junction had 16 bases not matched to a gene; V was cut back by 7 bases and J by 10 bases. Germline V CDR1 and CDR2: MNHEY, SMNVEV (reference sequence). The CDR3: CASTPRGGQGLPQYF. The CDR3 nucleotides read TGTGCCAGCACCCCCCGGGGGGGACAGGGGCTTCCCCAGTACTTC.

This CDR3 reads CASSLAGISNQPQHF. CDR3 DNA: TGCGCCAGCAGCTTGGCCGGGATTAGCAATCAGCCCCAGCATTTT. This chain connects TRBV5-1 to TRBJ1-5; D not certain. Trimming left V 0 bases short and J 0 bases short, with 7 bases between. Germline assignment: CDR1 SGHRS and CDR2 YFSETQ. This CDR3 is 15 amino acids long.

The rearrangement uses TRBV5-1 and TRBJ1-1; D might be TRBD1 (6 bases). CDR1 is SGHRS, CDR2 YFSETQ, per germline. V was pared by 4 bases and J by 1 base, with 14 bases between. The CDR3 extends over 15 amino acids. The CDR3: CASSPVRGSNTEAFF. CDR3 DNA sequence: TGCGCCAGCAGCCCCGTCAGGGGCTCGAACACTGAAGCTTTCTTT.

The chain links TRBV2 to TRBJ2-1, with 11 positions matching TRBD2. Germline trimming cut 7 bases from V and 9 bases from J; bases unmatched to any gene: 8. CDR3 size: 14 residues. Per germline, CDR1 SNHLY and CDR2 FYNNEI. CDR3 loop: CASTRTSGSPEQFF. DNA for the CDR3: TGTGCCAGCACCAGGACTAGCGGGTCCCCTGAGCAGTTCTTC.

This rearrangement joins TRBV4-2 to TRBJ1-6; the D gene is possibly TRBD1 (6 bases). V gave up 0 bases and J gave up 10 bases, with 13 bases separating them. From germline, CDR1 is LGHNA and CDR2 YNFKEQ. CDR3 length: 15 residues. CDR3 in amino acids: CASSQDKGDPSPLHF. The CDR3 nucleotides are TGTGCCAGCAGCCAAGATAAGGGGGATCCCTCACCCCTCCACTTT.